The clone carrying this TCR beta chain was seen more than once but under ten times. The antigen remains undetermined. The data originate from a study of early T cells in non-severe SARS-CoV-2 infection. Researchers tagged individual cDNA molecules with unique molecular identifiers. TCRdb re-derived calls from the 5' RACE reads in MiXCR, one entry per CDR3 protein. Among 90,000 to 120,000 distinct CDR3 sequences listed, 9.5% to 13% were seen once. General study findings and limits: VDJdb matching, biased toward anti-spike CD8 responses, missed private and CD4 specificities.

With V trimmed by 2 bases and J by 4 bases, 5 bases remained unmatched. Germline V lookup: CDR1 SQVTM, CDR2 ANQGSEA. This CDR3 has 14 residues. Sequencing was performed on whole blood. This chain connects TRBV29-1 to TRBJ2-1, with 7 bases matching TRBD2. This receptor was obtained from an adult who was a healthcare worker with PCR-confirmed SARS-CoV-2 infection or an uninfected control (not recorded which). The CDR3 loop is CSVEFWGGYNEQFF. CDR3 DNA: TGCAGCGTTGAATTTTGGGGGGGGTACAATGAGCAGTTCTTC.